These T cell receptor beta chains were read from a single sample in a study of CD8+ T cells in alopecia areata. Generated by immunoSEQ multiplex PCR, the TCRdb table keeps only in-frame clones and is missing some. The sample holds about 200,000 clones, around 62% seen once. Source: CD4+ T cells sorted from blood, taken at week 0. Receptors were obtained from a human donor with alopecia areata. CDR3s leave out the opening cysteine and the closing phenylalanine or tryptophan.

J gene: TRBJ2-5
V gene: TRBV2
CDR3 protein: ASTGQETQY

J gene: TRBJ1-5
V gene: TRBV30
CDR3 protein: AWSAYQAGQGKKPQH

J gene: TRBJ2-7
V gene: TRBV19
CDR3 protein: ASRVGREQY

J gene: TRBJ1-2
V gene: TRBV5-1
CDR3 protein: ASSVTGDGYT

J gene: TRBJ2-7
V gene: TRBV6-5
CDR3 protein: ASSQAGEQY

J gene: TRBJ1-1
V gene: TRBV14
CDR3 protein: ASSQVSLNTEAF

J gene: TRBJ2-7
V gene: TRBV6-5
CDR3 protein: ASSLTGQFYEQY

J gene: TRBJ2-1
V gene: TRBV4-1
CDR3 protein: ASSHGVAAFLRYNEQF

J gene: TRBJ2-3
V gene: TRBV9
CDR3 protein: ASSGRGTDTQY

J gene: TRBJ1-1
V gene: TRBV20-1
CDR3 protein: SAGTGIAF

J gene: TRBJ2-1
V gene: TRBV29-1
CDR3 protein: SVSASYNEQF

J gene: TRBJ2-7
V gene: TRBV5-6
CDR3 protein: ASSSGQGYEQY

J gene: TRBJ2-1
V gene: TRBV7-7
CDR3 protein: ASSARERDNEQF

J gene: TRBJ1-4
V gene: TRBV30
CDR3 protein: AWSPKLGTNEKLF

J gene: TRBJ1-2
V gene: TRBV5-1
CDR3 protein: ASSPDAYGYT

J gene: TRBJ2-5
V gene: TRBV2
CDR3 protein: ASRLTGRQETQY

J gene: TRBJ2-3
V gene: TRBV30
CDR3 protein: AWNPRGRGLLWSYTDTQY